The clone carrying this T cell receptor beta chain has only a few counts. Its antigen is unidentified. This entry is derived from a study of CD8 T cells in ankylosing spondylitis. General observations from the study: Reportedly, significant enrichment of disease-linked clones occurred in matched ankylosing spondylitis synovial fluid. Earlier reports found some motif variants in synovial fluid and blood in reactive arthritis. Disease-linked clones bore a CD8+ phenotype and were relatively rare in peripheral blood. Seemingly characteristic of ankylosing spondylitis blood was a TCR beta motif consisting of about 8 highly homologous variants.

V shed 8 bases and J shed 0 bases, with 7 bases lying between them. Per the germline V gene, CDR1 is MNHEY and CDR2 is SVGEGT. The CDR3 sequence is 12 residues long. Researchers built TCR beta libraries using quantitative 5'-RACE with molecular barcodes. TCRdb recomputed calls from the 5' RACE reads with MiXCR, one row per CDR3 protein. The sample records about 800,000 distinct CDR3 sequences, over 9.5% being singletons. V and J are TRBV6-2 or TRBV6-3 and TRBJ1-2, with D unclear. The sequencing sample was made of blood, either unsorted or a sorted T cell fraction (not recorded which). This TCR came from a male donor with ankylosing spondylitis. Written as DNA, the CDR3 is TGTGCCAGCTGTGAGGCTAACTATGGCTACACCTTC. This codes for CASCEANYGYTF.